This TCR beta chain is from a study of blood T cell repertoires in COVID-19. Study in general: Acute and convalescent COVID-19 specimens originated in the United States, Italy and Spain. T cells, B-cell-depleted T cells, or PBMCs provided the cDNA or gDNA that served as material.

Per the authors' pipeline: Reference gene primer amplification in the assay estimated nucleated cell counts. TCRdb's table, derived via immunoSEQ multiplex PCR, lists solely in-frame clones and lacks some. V, J and clone size derive from that table, while D and trimming were established from the DNA sequence. The sample holds over 85,000 clones; 87% are singletons and the top ten take 5% to 6.5%. Those enrolled in Seattle joined during active infection and were followed longitudinally afterward. The sample holds one count of this clone. What was sequenced was peripheral blood. The sequence came from a woman in her forties or fifties with COVID-19, enrolled during active disease.

CDR3: CASSQDPSTEAFF. For the CDR3, the DNA is TGTGCCAGCAGCCAAGACCCCAGCACTGAAGCTTTCTTT. The chain has TRBV14 and TRBJ1-1; D uncertain. This CDR3 comprises 13 residues. Germline CDR1 SGHDN, CDR2 FVKESK. With 0 bases removed from V and 4 bases from J, the gap between germline ends came to 6 bases.